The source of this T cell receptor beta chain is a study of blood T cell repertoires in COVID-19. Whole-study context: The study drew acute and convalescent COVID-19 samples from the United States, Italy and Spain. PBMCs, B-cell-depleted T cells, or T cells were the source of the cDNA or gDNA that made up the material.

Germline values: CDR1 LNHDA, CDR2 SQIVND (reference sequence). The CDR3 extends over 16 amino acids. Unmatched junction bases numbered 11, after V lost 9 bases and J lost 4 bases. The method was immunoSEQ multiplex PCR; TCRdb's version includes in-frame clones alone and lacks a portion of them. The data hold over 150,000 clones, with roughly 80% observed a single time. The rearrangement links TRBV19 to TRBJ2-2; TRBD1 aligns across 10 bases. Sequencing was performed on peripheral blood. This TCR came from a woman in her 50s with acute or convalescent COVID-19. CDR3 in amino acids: CASDATGGAGTGELFF. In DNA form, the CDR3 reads TGTGCCAGCGACGCGACAGGGGGCGCGGGCACCGGGGAGCTGTTTTTT.